These T cell receptor beta chains were read from a single sample in a study of T-cell memory formation after mild COVID-19. TCRdb reprocessed the 5' RACE reads with MiXCR, giving one entry per CDR3 protein. This table has about 310,000 distinct CDR3 sequences, around a sixth appearing once. Sequenced: PBMCs or a T cell subset sorted from them (not recorded which). Receptor source: a man aged 18 to 35 who had mild COVID-19 (a few samples of this study predate the infection). Cell type and time point are not known. Each CDR3 is given with its conserved first and last residue. D genes are given only for firm matches. For some rows the clone size is stated as once, few or many, or as a class when expanded; others skip it.

cdr3_nt cdr3_aa d_call clone_size v_call cdr3_length j_call
TGCAGTGCCCCTGAGAACGAGCGGGGTTTTGAGCAGTTCTTC CSAPENERGFEQFF TRBD2 . TRBV20-1 14 TRBJ2-1
TGTGCCAGTAGTATGGGACAGGGTCCCTACGAGCAGTACTTC CASSMGQGPYEQYF TRBD1 . TRBV19 14 TRBJ2-7
TGTGCCAGCAGCTTACAGGGCGGCTACGAGCAGTACTTC CASSLQGGYEQYF . . TRBV7-3 13 TRBJ2-7
TGTGCCACCAGCAGAGATACCATGAACACTGAAGCTTTCTTT CATSRDTMNTEAFF . few TRBV15 14 TRBJ1-1
TGCGCCAGCAGCCAAGATCGGTTAGCAGGGTCTTACGAGCAGTACTTC CASSQDRLAGSYEQYF . . TRBV4-3 16 TRBJ2-7
TGTGCCAGCAGCTTTTTCACAGATACGCAGTATTTT CASSFFTDTQYF . many TRBV7-2 12 TRBJ2-3
TGTGCCAGCCTTGACGTTACTAATGAAAAACTGTTTTTT CASLDVTNEKLFF . . TRBV7-2 13 TRBJ1-4
TGTGCCAGCAGCTTAGGTGGGACAGTCAACACTGAAGCTTTCTTT CASSLGGTVNTEAFF TRBD1 few TRBV7-2 15 TRBJ1-1
TGTGCCAGCAGGAGGGGGCTACGGATCCCAGATACGCAGTATTTT CASRRGLRIPDTQYF TRBD1 . TRBV6-1 15 TRBJ2-3
TGTGCCAGCAGTTTAAAGGGCAGCTCTGGAAACACCATATATTTT CASSLKGSSGNTIYF . few TRBV27 15 TRBJ1-3
TGTGCCAGCAAGGAGGGGTTTGGCTACACCTTC CASKEGFGYTF . few TRBV6-1 11 TRBJ1-2
TGTGCCAGCAAAGAGGGTGTCCCTGAAGCTTTCTTT CASKEGVPEAFF . few TRBV6-6 12 TRBJ1-1
TGTGCCAGCAGCGACTCGATACTAGCGGGGGGGCCAAATGAGCAGTTCTTC CASSDSILAGGPNEQFF TRBD2 few TRBV6-1 17 TRBJ2-1
TGTGCCAGCAGTTCAAGACAGATACAAGAGACCCAGTACTTC CASSSRQIQETQYF . . TRBV6-2/TRBV6-3 14 TRBJ2-5
TGCAGTGCTAGCCGTGGAGATACGCAGTATTTT CSASRGDTQYF . few TRBV20-1 11 TRBJ2-3
TGTGCCAGCTCACCCACGGGACAGGGGTTGAATGGCTACACCTTC CASSPTGQGLNGYTF TRBD1 . TRBV18 15 TRBJ1-2
TGCGCCAGCAGCTTGGAACCAGGCCTAGCCAAAAACATTCAGTACTTC CASSLEPGLAKNIQYF . many TRBV5-1 16 TRBJ2-4
TGCAGTGCGGGGGGCCCTCGGAGGGGCAATGAGCAGTTCTTC CSAGGPRRGNEQFF . few TRBV20-1 14 TRBJ2-1
TGTGCCAGCAGCCAAGATCCCAGACAGGGGGCAGGGTCTGGGGCCAACGTCCTGACTTTC CASSQDPRQGAGSGANVLTF TRBD1 . TRBV4-2 20 TRBJ2-6
TGTGCCAGCAGCCTAGCCAATCCCAACACTGAAGCTTTCTTT CASSLANPNTEAFF . . TRBV7-9 14 TRBJ1-1
TGTGCCAGCAGCTTAAGTATGGGCGGCTACACCTTC CASSLSMGGYTF . . TRBV7-2 12 TRBJ1-2
TGTGCCAGCAGCTTAGGGTCGATTACCGCTAACTATGGCTACACCTTC CASSLGSITANYGYTF . few TRBV7-2 16 TRBJ1-2
TGCGCCAGCAGCCAAGAGAGGGGGCTGTACGAGCAGTACTTC CASSQERGLYEQYF TRBD1 few TRBV4-1 14 TRBJ2-7
TGTGCCAGCAGCTTAGGGCCAGCAGGCCTCCCTGAAGCTTTCTTT CASSLGPAGLPEAFF . . TRBV7-2 15 TRBJ1-1
TGTGCCAGCAGATTAGCGGGGACTAACACCGGGGAGCTGTTTTTT CASRLAGTNTGELFF TRBD2 few TRBV12-3/TRBV12-4 15 TRBJ2-2
TGTGCCAGCGGACCCGGGTTTACCGTGAACACTGAAGCTTTCTTT CASGPGFTVNTEAFF . . TRBV6-5 15 TRBJ1-1
TGTGCCATCAGAGACCTCGATACGCAGTATTTT CAIRDLDTQYF . few TRBV10-3 11 TRBJ2-3
TGCGCCAGCAGCCGGAACAGGAATCGTGGGGAAAAACTGTTTTTT CASSRNRNRGEKLFF . few TRBV4-3 15 TRBJ1-4
TGCGCCAGCAGCTCACCCGGGGGAAGGGATCTACAGTACTTC CASSSPGGRDLQYF . few TRBV5-1 14 TRBJ2-7
TGCAGCGTATGGGCACAGGAAAAACTGTTTTTT CSVWAQEKLFF . few TRBV29-1 11 TRBJ1-4